These T cell receptor beta chains were read from a single sample in a study of blood T cell repertoires in COVID-19. Here immunoSEQ multiplex PCR was the method, and the copy in TCRdb shows in-frame clones only, minus some. The table lists under 100,000 clones, approximately 90% of them singletons. The sequenced material came from peripheral blood. The receptor source for this set is a man aged 30 to 39 with acute or convalescent COVID-19. Both conserved end residues are part of each CDR3. The order of the fields is clone size, V gene, J gene, D gene, CDR3 DNA, CDR3 protein. The D gene is left open where the match is weak. Clone sizes are given selectively: once, few, many, or a class where the clone is expanded.

clone size: NA; V gene: TRBV2; J gene: TRBJ2-5; D gene: TRBD2; CDR3 DNA: TGTGCCAGCAGTGAAGGACTAGCGGGAGAGACCCAGTACTTC; CDR3 protein: CASSEGLAGETQYF
clone size: NA; V gene: TRBV27; J gene: TRBJ2-5; D gene: NA; CDR3 DNA: TGTGCCAGCAGTACCCGACTAGGCGGCGAGACCCAGTACTTC; CDR3 protein: CASSTRLGGETQYF
clone size: few; V gene: TRBV28; J gene: TRBJ1-4; D gene: TRBD1; CDR3 DNA: TGTGCCAGCAGTTCCCGACAGGGGCGAGGGGCAGATAATGAAAAACTGTTTTTT; CDR3 protein: CASSSRQGRGADNEKLFF
clone size: once; V gene: TRBV11-2; J gene: TRBJ2-1; D gene: TRBD2; CDR3 DNA: TGTGCCAGCAGCCCCGGGACTACCAATGAGCAGTTCTTC; CDR3 protein: CASSPGTTNEQFF
clone size: few; V gene: TRBV5-1; J gene: TRBJ1-2; D gene: NA; CDR3 DNA: TGCGCCAGCAGCTTGGACAGCCCCAACTATGGCTACACCTTC; CDR3 protein: CASSLDSPNYGYTF
clone size: NA; V gene: TRBV28; J gene: TRBJ1-5; D gene: NA; CDR3 DNA: TGTGCCAGCATCCTAGGAGGGGCATCCTTCAGCAATCAGCCCCAGCATTTT; CDR3 protein: CASILGGASFSNQPQHF
clone size: NA; V gene: TRBV6-6; J gene: TRBJ2-1; D gene: TRBD1; CDR3 DNA: TGTGCCAGCAGCCAAGGACAGGGGGCCTACAATGAGCAGTTCTTC; CDR3 protein: CASSQGQGAYNEQFF
clone size: NA; V gene: TRBV10-2; J gene: TRBJ2-5; D gene: NA; CDR3 DNA: TGCGCCAGCAGTGGATTTTCGGACAACTACCAAGAGACCCAGTACTTC; CDR3 protein: CASSGFSDNYQETQYF
clone size: NA; V gene: TRBV28; J gene: TRBJ1-2; D gene: NA; CDR3 DNA: TGTGCCAGCAGTTCGGGAACCCTCTATGGCTACACCTTC; CDR3 protein: CASSSGTLYGYTF
clone size: NA; V gene: TRBV10-1; J gene: TRBJ2-7; D gene: TRBD1; CDR3 DNA: TGCGCCAGCAGTGAGCGTGGGACAGGGGAATCCGAGCAGTACTTC; CDR3 protein: CASSERGTGESEQYF
clone size: NA; V gene: TRBV27; J gene: TRBJ2-2; D gene: NA; CDR3 DNA: TGTGCCAGCAGTCCAATCAGGGGTTTCCCCGGGGAGCTGTTTTTT; CDR3 protein: CASSPIRGFPGELFF
clone size: NA; V gene: TRBV29-1; J gene: TRBJ1-1; D gene: NA; CDR3 DNA: TGCAGCGCCCCTTCAGGGGTGAACACTGAAGCTTTCTTT; CDR3 protein: CSAPSGVNTEAFF
clone size: NA; V gene: TRBV27; J gene: TRBJ2-2; D gene: NA; CDR3 DNA: TGTGCCAGCAGTTTATCAGGGGTGGGCACCGGGGAGCTGTTTTTT; CDR3 protein: CASSLSGVGTGELFF
clone size: NA; V gene: TRBV19; J gene: TRBJ1-1; D gene: TRBD1; CDR3 DNA: TGTGCCAGTAGTTCACAGGGGGCTATTAACACTGAAGCTTTCTTT; CDR3 protein: CASSSQGAINTEAFF
clone size: NA; V gene: TRBV19; J gene: TRBJ1-2; D gene: TRBD1; CDR3 DNA: TGTGCCAGTAGTCCGACGATACAGGGGAGCTATGGCTACACCTTC; CDR3 protein: CASSPTIQGSYGYTF
clone size: once; V gene: TRBV4-3; J gene: TRBJ2-3; D gene: TRBD2; CDR3 DNA: TGCGCCAGCAGCCAAGGCACGGGCGGGAGAACAGATACGCAGTATTTT; CDR3 protein: CASSQGTGGRTDTQYF
clone size: NA; V gene: TRBV6-5; J gene: TRBJ1-2; D gene: TRBD1; CDR3 DNA: TGTGCCTCAAGGACAGGGTCGAACTATGGCTACACCTTC; CDR3 protein: CASRTGSNYGYTF
clone size: NA; V gene: TRBV27; J gene: TRBJ2-7; D gene: NA; CDR3 DNA: TGTGCCAGCAGTTTATCTCAGGTCCACGAGCAGTACTTC; CDR3 protein: CASSLSQVHEQYF
clone size: NA; V gene: TRBV4-2; J gene: TRBJ1-5; D gene: TRBD1; CDR3 DNA: TGTGCCAGCAGCCCTACTCCGGACAGGATTAGCAATCAGCCCCAGCATTTT; CDR3 protein: CASSPTPDRISNQPQHF
clone size: NA; V gene: TRBV2; J gene: TRBJ2-5; D gene: NA; CDR3 DNA: TGTGCCAGCAAGCTGGGGGGGCGGGAGACCCAGTACTTC; CDR3 protein: CASKLGGRETQYF
clone size: once; V gene: TRBV7-8; J gene: TRBJ2-7; D gene: NA; CDR3 DNA: TGTGCCAGCCAGGGGGAGGCGCACTCCTACGAGCAGTACTTC; CDR3 protein: CASQGEAHSYEQYF
clone size: NA; V gene: TRBV4-1; J gene: TRBJ2-7; D gene: TRBD1; CDR3 DNA: TGCGCCAGCAGCCAAGAAGGACAGGCCTACGAGCAGTACTTC; CDR3 protein: CASSQEGQAYEQYF
clone size: NA; V gene: TRBV5-4; J gene: TRBJ2-3; D gene: TRBD2; CDR3 DNA: TGTGCCAGCAGCCGGACTAGCGGGGCCCCAGATACGCAGTATTTT; CDR3 protein: CASSRTSGAPDTQYF
clone size: once; V gene: TRBV30; J gene: TRBJ2-7; D gene: NA; CDR3 DNA: TGTGCCTGGAGTGTAGGGCTAGCAGTCGAGCAGTACTTC; CDR3 protein: CAWSVGLAVEQYF
clone size: NA; V gene: TRBV19; J gene: TRBJ2-4; D gene: NA; CDR3 DNA: TGTGCCAGTAGTACGCAGGGGGGCCGGAGCAACATTCAGTACTTC; CDR3 protein: CASSTQGGRSNIQYF
clone size: once; V gene: TRBV9; J gene: TRBJ2-1; D gene: TRBD2; CDR3 DNA: TGTGCCAGCGCCGCTCGGCGGGAGGGCCTCAATGAGCAGTTCTTC; CDR3 protein: CASAARREGLNEQFF
clone size: NA; V gene: TRBV5-6; J gene: TRBJ2-3; D gene: TRBD2; CDR3 DNA: TGTGCCAGCAGCTTGGTGACTAGCGGGAGTCCAGATACGCAGTATTTT; CDR3 protein: CASSLVTSGSPDTQYF